The 30 T cell receptor beta chains below were found in one sample sequenced in a study of T cell responses to AZD1222 COVID-19 vaccine (dated by TCRdb to about 2021). The label giving this sample's time point can be read as: baseline before first vaccination. Libraries were constructed by the immunoSEQ multiplex PCR assay. What TCRdb holds here is the immuneACCESS table cut down to in-frame rearrangements. Part of the clones is not present; checked against another copy, under half of the missing clones reflect an unresolved V gene, and the others are unexplained. The table for this sample lists 100,000 to 140,000 clones; approximately 90% of them were counted only once. The ten biggest clones cover approximately 4% of the sample. The material sequenced was peripheral blood, taken on day 0 of AZD1222 vaccination. Source of these receptors: an adult in good health.

The chain has TRBV20-1 and TRBJ1-5, with D hard to call. CDR3 size: 14 residues. V was shortened by 3 bases and J by 0 bases, with 9 bases between the two germline ends. Looked up from germline, CDR1 is DFQATT and CDR2 is SNEGSKA (reference sequence). The CDR3 DNA sequence: TGCAGTGCTAGTGCCAGTAATAGCAATCAGCCCCAGCATTTT. Its protein is CSASASNSNQPQHF.

This clone has more than one count but fewer than ten. J is TRBJ1-5 and V is TRBV4-2; D gene uncertain. Deletions cut 0 bases from V and 0 bases from J, with 12 bases between. This CDR3 is built from 17 residues. Germline CDR1 is LGHNA and CDR2 is YNFKEQ. This CDR3 reads CASSQDLDGASNQPQHF. The CDR3 bases are TGTGCCAGCAGCCAAGATCTTGACGGAGCTAGCAATCAGCCCCAGCATTTT.

The rearrangement joins TRBV20-1 to TRBJ1-3; D not resolved. CDR3 length: 13 residues. Trimming pared 3 bases from V and 3 bases from J, leaving 9 bases between. The V gene's germline CDR1 is DFQATT and CDR2 SNEGSKA (reference sequence). The CDR3 protein is CSASPDIGNTIYF. CDR3 in DNA: TGCAGTGCTAGTCCAGACATTGGAAACACCATATATTTT.

V and J are TRBV2 and TRBJ2-7, with 9 bases aligning to TRBD1. The J segment lost 4 bases and the V segment lost 6 bases, leaving 7 bases of the junction unmatched. This CDR3 has 14 residues. Germline V gene sequence: CDR1 SNHLY, CDR2 FYNNEI. The CDR3 bases are TGTGCCAGCAGAAGGACAGGGGAGGTTTACGAGCAGTACTTC. Translation gives CASRRTGEVYEQYF.

This clone came up once. This chain joins TRBV30 and TRBJ2-2; no reliable D call. Germline loops: CDR1 GTSNPN, CDR2 SVGIG (reference sequence). The CDR3 length is 13 residues. V was pared by 2 bases and J by 5 bases, with 9 bases between. The CDR3 loop reads CAWSIGRTGELFF. CDR3 sequence (DNA): TGTGCCTGGAGTATAGGTAGAACCGGGGAGCTGTTTTTT.

This clone was detected a few times. The chain links TRBV9 to TRBJ1-5, with a possible D match to TRBD1 (5 bases). V dropped 4 bases and J dropped 4 bases, with 12 bases sitting between them. The CDR3 is made up of 14 amino acids. Germline CDR1 and CDR2: SGDLS and YYNGEE. The CDR3 is CASSMGGWNQPQHF. The CDR3 region has the DNA TGTGCCAGCAGCATGGGGGGTTGGAATCAGCCCCAGCATTTT.

The rearrangement uses TRBV24-1 and TRBJ2-4; 9 bases agree with TRBD2. This CDR3 is built from 14 residues. The V gene end was trimmed by 12 bases and the J gene end by 3 bases; junction bases not matched to a gene: 8. Germline CDR1 is KGHDR and CDR2 is SFDVKD. The CDR3 DNA follows: TGTGCCCCCACCCAGCGGGGGGTCAAAAACATTCAGTACTTC. Its protein is CAPTQRGVKNIQYF.

The V and J genes are TRBV11-2 and TRBJ2-3, with D tentatively TRBD2 (6 bases). The germline V and J ends were trimmed by 1 base and 2 bases, with 13 bases remaining between them. The CDR3 is 16 amino acids. The germline gives CDR1 SGHAT, CDR2 FQNNGV. CDR3 coding DNA: TGTGCCAGCAGCTTAGGGTGGCTAGCGCCCACAGATACGCAGTATTTT. Protein sequence: CASSLGWLAPTDTQYF.

V and J are TRBV4-3 and TRBJ2-3; D not certain. Germline loops: CDR1 LGHNA, CDR2 YSLEER. V was clipped by 4 bases and J by 2 bases, with 16 bases between them. The CDR3 has 16 amino acids. The CDR3 here is CASSPTQSSYTDTQYF. The CDR3 nucleotides are TGCGCCAGCAGCCCTACCCAGTCTTCATACACAGATACGCAGTATTTT.

This chain uses TRBV7-8 with TRBJ2-7; no clear D gene. From germline, CDR1 is SGHVS and CDR2 FQNEAQ. This CDR3 region has 13 residues. V lost 2 bases to trimming and J lost 1 base, with 6 bases between them. The CDR3 here is CASSLPGSYEQYF. CDR3 in DNA: TGTGCCAGCAGCTTACCGGGTTCCTACGAGCAGTACTTC.

The chain employs TRBV12-5 and TRBJ2-7; D is unclear. This CDR3 region has 11 residues. Germline CDR1 and CDR2: LGHNT and FRNRAP. With 5 bases removed from V and 2 bases from J, the gap between germline ends came to 4 bases. The CDR3 nucleotides read TGTGCTAGTGGTAACACCTACGAGCAGTACTTC. Its translation: CASGNTYEQYF.

The V gene is TRBV28, the J gene TRBJ1-4; TRBD1 agrees at 9 bases. The germline V gene encodes CDR1 MDHEN and CDR2 SYDVKM. The V and J ends lost 3 bases and 8 bases, in that order; junction bases with no gene match: 7. This CDR3 spans 15 amino acids. CDR3 in DNA: TGTGCCAGCAGTTTTCGGGACAGGGATGAGGAAAAACTGTTTTTT. Protein sequence: CASSFRDRDEEKLFF.

In its sample, this clone was seen once. The V call is TRBV7-9, the J call TRBJ2-1; TRBD2 matches at 15 bases. The CDR3 covers 15 residues. Germline loops: CDR1 SEHNR, CDR2 FQNEAQ (reference sequence). V gave up 6 bases and J gave up 8 bases; unmatched junction bases: 5. The CDR3 loop reads CASRPGLAGGDEQFF. Here the CDR3 DNA reads TGTGCCAGCAGACCGGGACTAGCGGGAGGAGATGAGCAGTTCTTC.

V usage is TRBV29-1 and J usage is TRBJ2-7; TRBD2 agrees at 7 bases. V lost 6 bases and J lost 7; bases outside the gene matches: 12. CDR3 size: 13 residues. CDR1 is SQVTM, CDR2 ANQGSEA, per germline. The CDR3 protein is CSVQIWGGEEQYF. The DNA for the CDR3 is TGCAGCGTCCAGATCTGGGGGGGTGAGGAGCAGTACTTC.

The rearrangement uses TRBV5-1 and TRBJ1-3, with a weak D call TRBD1 (5 bases). The CDR3 is 16 amino acids. Germline loops: CDR1 SGHRS, CDR2 YFSETQ. V was cut by 3 bases and J by 0 bases, with 13 bases left in between. The CDR3 loop reads CASSSIGGVSGNTIYF. The CDR3 DNA reads as TGCGCCAGCAGCTCGATTGGGGGTGTCTCTGGAAACACCATATATTTT.

The chain is built from TRBV27 and TRBJ2-4; D unclear. Per germline, CDR1 MNHEY and CDR2 SMNVEV (reference sequence). V lost 4 bases and J lost 0, with 19 bases in between. There are 18 residues in the CDR3. CDR3 bases: TGTGCCAGCAGTTATTCAGGTAGTAGGATGACAGCCAAAAACATTCAGTACTTC. Residues: CASSYSGSRMTAKNIQYF.

The chain couples TRBV7-6 to TRBJ1-4; 7 bases align to TRBD1. Germline values: CDR1 SGHVS, CDR2 FNYEAQ. V was pared by 2 bases and J by 7 bases, with 13 bases of the junction left unmatched. The CDR3 loop spans 17 amino acids. The CDR3 DNA is TGTGCCAGCAGCTTAAGTCATGGGGGCCAGGGGGTTGAAAAACTGTTTTTT. Encoded protein: CASSLSHGGQGVEKLFF.

The CDR3 DNA reads as TGTGCCAGCAGTTACCGTGGAAACACCATATATTTT. It encodes CASSYRGNTIYF. This chain links TRBV6-6 with TRBJ1-3; D unclear. The CDR3 is made up of 12 amino acids. The V end lost 2 bases, the J end lost 3 bases, and 2 bases lay between the germline ends. From germline, CDR1 is MNHNY and CDR2 SVGAGI (reference sequence).

This chain uses TRBV5-1 with TRBJ2-7, with 8 bases identical to TRBD2. Germline CDR1 reads SGHRS; CDR2 reads YFSETQ. The CDR3 extends over 16 amino acids. The ends lost 1 base at V and 4 bases at J; junction bases unmatched: 10. In nucleotides, the CDR3 is TGCGCCAGCAGCTTGAGTGGGCGGGAGGTCGGTTACGAGCAGTACTTC. Amino acid sequence: CASSLSGREVGYEQYF.

The rearrangement uses TRBV4-3 and TRBJ2-3, with 12 nucleotides matching TRBD2. With V trimmed by 1 base and J by 1 base, 12 bases remained unmatched. From germline, CDR1 is LGHNA and CDR2 YSLEER. This CDR3 contains 20 residues. The CDR3 DNA reads TGCGCCAGCAGCCAAGGATTCCTAGCGGGAGGGCTAAGGGGCACAGATACGCAGTATTTT. Its translation: CASSQGFLAGGLRGTDTQYF.

The chain is built from TRBV5-1 and TRBJ1-4, with D hard to call. CDR1 is SGHRS, CDR2 YFSETQ, per germline. CDR3 length: 13 residues. V gave up 2 bases and J gave up 4 bases, with 6 bases separating them. DNA of the CDR3: TGCGCCAGCAGCTTAACAGTTAATGAAAAACTGTTTTTT. It specifies CASSLTVNEKLFF.

J is TRBJ1-3 and V is TRBV19; 10 bases map to TRBD1. The CDR3 length is 14 residues. Germline-derived CDR1 and CDR2 are LNHDA and SQIVND (reference sequence). J lost 8 bases, V lost 5 bases, and 6 bases had no gene match. CDR3 in DNA: TGTGCCAGTAGTTCCGGGACAGGGGTCCACACCATATATTTT. It specifies CASSSGTGVHTIYF.

CDR3 loop: CASGSSRGNGYTF. The CDR3 nucleotides are TGTGCTAGTGGTTCAAGCCGGGGGAATGGCTACACCTTC. The chain recombines TRBV12-5 with TRBJ1-2, with D possibly being TRBD1 (5 bases). The CDR3 has 13 amino acids. The germline V gene has CDR1 LGHNT and CDR2 FRNRAP. V was shortened by 4 bases and J by 6 bases, with 12 bases between the two germline ends.

The chain combines TRBV25-1 with TRBJ1-5; 10 nucleotides align to TRBD1. The germline V gene has CDR1 MGHDK and CDR2 SYGVNS. CDR3 length: 16 amino acids. J was trimmed by 3 bases and V by 4 bases; bases with no gene match: 6. CDR3 nucleotide sequence: TGTGCCAGCAGTGGGCAGGACAGGGGGACCAATCAGCCCCAGCATTTT. It codes for CASSGQDRGTNQPQHF.

This chain joins TRBV2 and TRBJ1-2; D not resolved. Trimming cost V 6 bases and J 4 bases, with 15 bases left between them. The length of the CDR3 is 14 residues. Germline V CDR1 and CDR2: SNHLY, FYNNEI. The CDR3 reads CASSPDLGSYGYTF. The DNA for the CDR3 is TGTGCCAGCAGCCCCGACCTAGGGAGCTATGGCTACACCTTC.

V usage is TRBV7-2 and J usage is TRBJ1-1; D perhaps matches TRBD1 (5 bases). This CDR3 is built from 13 residues. Trimming took off 1 base at V and 6 bases at J, with 9 bases between the two ends. CDR1 is SGHTA and CDR2 is FQGNSA in the germline V gene. CDR3 sequence reads: CASSLGRGAEAFF. DNA of the CDR3: TGTGCCAGCAGCTTAGGAAGAGGGGCTGAAGCTTTCTTT. The whole variable domain, remainder taken from reference TRBV7-2 and TRBJ1-1, is GAGVSQSPSNKVTEKGKDVELRCDPISGHTALYWYRQSLGQGLEFLIYFQGNSAPDKSGLPSDRFSAERTGGSVSTLTIQRTQQEDSAVYLCASSLGRGAEAFFGQGTRLTVV.

V usage is TRBV4-3 and J usage is TRBJ2-7; D ambiguous. Germline V gene lookup returns CDR1 LGHNA and CDR2 YSLEER. Trimming stripped 0 bases from V and 7 bases from J, with 16 bases between. The CDR3 is made up of 15 amino acids. The DNA of the CDR3 is TGCGCCAGCAGCCAAGAGGTTACTACTCTGGGAGAGCAGTACTTC. This translates into CASSQEVTTLGEQYF.

As for this clone: Within the sample, other DNA sequences also encode this same CDR3. The chain recombines TRBV5-1 with TRBJ1-5; D perhaps matches TRBD1 (6 bases). V dropped 2 bases and J dropped 5 bases, with 8 bases sitting between them. Germline V gene data show CDR1 as SGHRS and CDR2 as YFSETQ. The CDR3 length is 13 residues. The CDR3 here is CASSFEGDQPQHF. The CDR3 coding sequence is TGCGCCAGCAGCTTTGAGGGGGATCAGCCCCAGCATTTT.

This chain uses TRBV7-9 with TRBJ2-7; D perhaps matches TRBD2 (6 bases). The CDR3 contains 15 residues. V gave up 8 bases and J gave up 1 base, with 18 bases separating them. Looked up from germline, CDR1 is SEHNR and CDR2 is FQNEAQ (reference sequence). As DNA, the CDR3 is TGTGCCAGCGGCGGGAATGTCAAGGATTCCTACGAGCAGTACTTC. It specifies CASGGNVKDSYEQYF.

This chain connects TRBV2 to TRBJ2-7; 7 bases match TRBD2. The V segment lost 2 bases and the J segment 4 bases; nucleotides outside the gene matches: 8. Germline V gene data show CDR1 as SNHLY and CDR2 as FYNNEI. The CDR3 is 15 amino acids. CDR3 residues: CASSEWAGEGYEQYF. The DNA for the CDR3 is TGTGCCAGCAGTGAATGGGCGGGGGAGGGTTACGAGCAGTACTTC.